The 10 T cell receptor beta chains listed next were all sequenced from one sample in a study of monozygotic twins with inflammatory bowel disease. For each CDR3 protein, TCRdb gives one entry from its re-call of the 5' RACE reads, without DNA. The sample features 300,000 to 400,000 distinct CDR3 sequences, with just over 2.5% in its top ten. The sequenced material came from blood. These receptors were collected from a human donor with ulcerative colitis or Crohn's disease, or a healthy co-twin of an affected twin (not recorded which).

The genes are TRBV18 and TRBJ1-6; the TCRdb call, TRBD1, lacks DNA for checking. CDR3 size: 17 residues. Germline loops: CDR1 KGHSH, CDR2 LQKENI. The CDR3 sequence is CASSLSGGVPYNSPLHF. Full variable domain (missing parts from reference TRBV18 and TRBJ1-6): NAGVMQNPRHLVRRRGQEARLRCSPMKGHSHVYWYRQLPEEGLKFMVYLQKENIIDESGMPKERFSAEFPKEGPSILRIQQVVRGDSAAYFCASSLSGGVPYNSPLHFGNGTRLTVT.

The chain has TRBV27 and TRBJ2-1; the D gene TCRdb calls, TRBD2, cannot be checked with no DNA. The CDR3 runs to 21 residues. Germline CDR1 is MNHEY and CDR2 is SMNVEV (reference sequence). CDR3: CSSSLAPRPLRTIATYNEQFF.

V usage is TRBV27 and J usage is TRBJ2-7. Germline CDR1 MNHEY, CDR2 SMNVEV (reference sequence). The CDR3 is 14 residues long. Here the CDR3 reads CASSLVGMGIEQYF.

The V call is TRBV3-1, the J call TRBJ1-1. This CDR3 contains 15 residues. Germline V lookup: CDR1 LGHDT, CDR2 YNNKEL (reference sequence). The CDR3 region is CASSPSTRTNTEAFF.

This sequence joins TRBV3-1 and TRBJ2-5; no DNA is available, so the TRBD2 call from TCRdb remains unchecked. The V gene's germline CDR1 is LGHDT and CDR2 YNNKEL (reference sequence). CDR3 length equals 17 residues. The CDR3 loop is CASSQGAASGGNETQYF.

The chain carries TRBV6-6 and TRBJ2-1; TCRdb calls TRBD1, which cannot be checked without DNA. CDR1 is MNHNY and CDR2 is SVGAGI in the germline V gene (reference sequence). CDR3 length: 11 amino acids. The CDR3 region is CASSYQTDAFF.

The rearrangement links TRBV24-1 to TRBJ1-5; lacking DNA, the TRBD1 call made by TCRdb goes unchecked. The germline V gene encodes CDR1 KGHDR and CDR2 SFDVKD. The CDR3 loop spans 16 amino acids. The CDR3 is CATSEHGQGQDQPQHF.

V is TRBV12-3 or TRBV12-4 and J is TRBJ2-3; TCRdb's D call of TRBD1 is untestable without DNA. The CDR3 is 15 amino acids. The chain's CDR3 is CASRTTGTSTDTQYF.

J is TRBJ2-3 and V is TRBV28; TCRdb designates TRBD2, a call that cannot be tested without DNA. CDR1 and CDR2 from the germline V gene are MDHEN and SYDVKM. The CDR3 has 16 amino acids. The CDR3 loop reads CASSPRRGLSTDTQYF.

The V and J genes are TRBV27 and TRBJ1-1. Germline V gives CDR1 MNHEY, CDR2 SMNVEV (reference sequence). The CDR3 extends over 13 amino acids. CDR3 protein: CASSWRENTEAFF.